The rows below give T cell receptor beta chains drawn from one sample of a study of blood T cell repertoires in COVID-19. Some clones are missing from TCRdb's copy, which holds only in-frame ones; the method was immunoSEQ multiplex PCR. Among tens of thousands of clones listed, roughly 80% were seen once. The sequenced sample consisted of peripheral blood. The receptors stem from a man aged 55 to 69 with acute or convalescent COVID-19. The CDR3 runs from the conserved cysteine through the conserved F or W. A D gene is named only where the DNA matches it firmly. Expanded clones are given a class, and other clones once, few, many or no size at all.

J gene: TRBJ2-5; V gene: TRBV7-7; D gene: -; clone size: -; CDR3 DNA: TGTGCTAGCAGCTTAACCGGGACGGAGGGGGAGACCCAGTACTTC; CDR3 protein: CASSLTGTEGETQYF
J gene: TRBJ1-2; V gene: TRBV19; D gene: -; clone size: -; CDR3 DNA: TGTGCCAGTAGTCCGGCCGGGGGGACATCCCATGGCTACACCTTC; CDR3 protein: CASSPAGGTSHGYTF
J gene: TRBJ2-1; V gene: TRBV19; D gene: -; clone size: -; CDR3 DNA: TGTGCCAGTAGTATAGATCGGAGGCACCCTGAGCAGTTCTTC; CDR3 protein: CASSIDRRHPEQFF
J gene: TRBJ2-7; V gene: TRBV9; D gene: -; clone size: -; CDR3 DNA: TGTGCCAGCAGCGTAACAGGGACACGAGGGTTTCTTGGGCAGTACTTC; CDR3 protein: CASSVTGTRGFLGQYF
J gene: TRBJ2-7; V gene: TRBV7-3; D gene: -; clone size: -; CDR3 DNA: TGTGCCAGCAGCTTCGACTCGTCCACGACCTACGAGCAGTACTTC; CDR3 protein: CASSFDSSTTYEQYF
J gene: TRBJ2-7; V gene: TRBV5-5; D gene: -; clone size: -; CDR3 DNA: TGTGCCAGCAGTCCGGAGGCTACCTACGAGCAGTACTTC; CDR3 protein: CASSPEATYEQYF
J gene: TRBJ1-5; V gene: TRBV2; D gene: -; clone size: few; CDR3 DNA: TGTGCCAGCAGTGAAAGGGGCAGATGGGCCAATCAGCCCCAGCATTTT; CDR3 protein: CASSERGRWANQPQHF
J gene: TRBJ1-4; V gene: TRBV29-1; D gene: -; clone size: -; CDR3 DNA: TGCAGCGCTTCCTCGGGGGGGAATGAAAAACTGTTTTTT; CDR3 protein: CSASSGGNEKLFF
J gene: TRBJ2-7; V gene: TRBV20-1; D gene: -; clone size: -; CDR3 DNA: TGCAGTGCTAGTATGGACTACGAGCAGTGGTTC; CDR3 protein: CSASMDYEQWF
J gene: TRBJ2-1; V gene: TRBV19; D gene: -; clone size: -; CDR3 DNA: TGTGCCAGTAGTATACTCCTAAATTTCAATGAGCAGTTCTTC; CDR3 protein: CASSILLNFNEQFF
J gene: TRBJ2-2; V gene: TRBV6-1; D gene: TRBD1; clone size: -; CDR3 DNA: TGTGCCAGCAGTGAAAGACAGGGGGCCCCAACCGGGGAGCTGTTTTTT; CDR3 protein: CASSERQGAPTGELFF
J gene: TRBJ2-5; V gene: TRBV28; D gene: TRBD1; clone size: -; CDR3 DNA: TGTGCCAGCAGGCCCCGGGACAGACATAAAGAGACCCAGTACTTC; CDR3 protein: CASRPRDRHKETQYF
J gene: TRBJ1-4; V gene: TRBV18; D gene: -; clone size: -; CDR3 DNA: TGTGCCAGCTCACCCCAGACAGCCCAAAATGAAAAACTGTTTTTT; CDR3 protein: CASSPQTAQNEKLFF
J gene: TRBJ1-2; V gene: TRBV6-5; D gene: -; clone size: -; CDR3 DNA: TGTGCCAGCTCGGTCACCGGCTATGGCTACACCTTC; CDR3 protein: CASSVTGYGYTF
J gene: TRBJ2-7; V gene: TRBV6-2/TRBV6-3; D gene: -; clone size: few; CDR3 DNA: TGTGCCAGCAGTTACGCCCCGGGGGACTCCTACGAGCAGTACTTC; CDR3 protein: CASSYAPGDSYEQYF
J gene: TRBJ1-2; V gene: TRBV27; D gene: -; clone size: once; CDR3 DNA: TGTGCCAGCAGTTTAAGAGGGTTCAAGGGCTACACCTTC; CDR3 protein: CASSLRGFKGYTF
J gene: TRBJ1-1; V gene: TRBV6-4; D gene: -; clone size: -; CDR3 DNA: TGTGCCAGCAGTGACTCGAGTAAGGGGACTGAAGCTTTCTTT; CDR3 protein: CASSDSSKGTEAFF
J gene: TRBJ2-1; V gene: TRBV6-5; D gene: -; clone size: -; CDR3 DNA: TGTGCCAGCAGTTACTCCCCGCGGGTCTACAATGAGCAGTTCTTC; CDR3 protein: CASSYSPRVYNEQFF
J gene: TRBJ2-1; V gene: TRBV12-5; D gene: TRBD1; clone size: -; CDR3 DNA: TGTGCTAGTGGTAGGGACAGCAAGGGCGATGAGCAGTTCTTC; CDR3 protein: CASGRDSKGDEQFF
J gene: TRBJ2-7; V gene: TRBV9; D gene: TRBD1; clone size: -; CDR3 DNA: TGTGCCAGCAGCATCCGGGACAGGGGGACGGAGCAGTACTTC; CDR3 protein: CASSIRDRGTEQYF
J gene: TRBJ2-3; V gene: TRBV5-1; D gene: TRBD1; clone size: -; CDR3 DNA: TGCGCCAGCAGCTTAAGTGGGACAGGGACCATCCCGCAGTATTTT; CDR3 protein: CASSLSGTGTIPQYF
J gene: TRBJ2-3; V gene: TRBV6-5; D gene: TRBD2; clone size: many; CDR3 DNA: TGTGCCAGCGGACCGGGGGGAGATACGCAGTATTTT; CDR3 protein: CASGPGGDTQYF
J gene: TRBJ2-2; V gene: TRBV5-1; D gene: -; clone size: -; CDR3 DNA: TGCGCCAGCTCGACCACTCCTCGGGACGGGGAGCTGTTTTTT; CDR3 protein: CASSTTPRDGELFF
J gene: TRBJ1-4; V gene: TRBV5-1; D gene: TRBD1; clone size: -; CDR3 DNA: TGCGCCAGCAGTATAGGACAGGGCGACCGAGAAAAACTGTTTTTT; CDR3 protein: CASSIGQGDREKLFF
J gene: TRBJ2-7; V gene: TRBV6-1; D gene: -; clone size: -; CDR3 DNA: TGTGCCAGCAGTGAGGACAGCGTATCCTACGAGCAGTACTTC; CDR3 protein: CASSEDSVSYEQYF
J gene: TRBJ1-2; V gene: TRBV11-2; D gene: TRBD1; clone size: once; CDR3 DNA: TGTGCCAGCAGCGACGTGGGGGTCCAGGGGGCGTCCTGGGGCTACACCTTC; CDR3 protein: CASSDVGVQGASWGYTF
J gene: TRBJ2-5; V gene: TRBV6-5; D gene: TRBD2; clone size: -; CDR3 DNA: TGTGCCAGCAGCCGACTAGCTTTCCAAGAGACCCAGTACTTC; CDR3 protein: CASSRLAFQETQYF
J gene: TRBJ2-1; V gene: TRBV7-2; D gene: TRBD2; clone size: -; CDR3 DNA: TGTGCCAGCAGCTTTACCGGGACTAGCGGGTTTGGTGAGCAGTTCTTC; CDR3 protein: CASSFTGTSGFGEQFF
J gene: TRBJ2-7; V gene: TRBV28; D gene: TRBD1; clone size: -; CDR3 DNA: TGTGCCAGCAACGAACTGGACAGGGACGGCTACGAGCAGTACTTC; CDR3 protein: CASNELDRDGYEQYF
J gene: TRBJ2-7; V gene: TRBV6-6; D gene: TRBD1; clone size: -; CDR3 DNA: TGTGCCAGCAGCCGGAGACCGGGACAGGGCTACGAGCAGTACTTC; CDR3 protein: CASSRRPGQGYEQYF
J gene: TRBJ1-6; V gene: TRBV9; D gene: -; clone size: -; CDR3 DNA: TGTGCCAGCAGCGTGGCGGAGGGGCGAGCCTCGGATTCACCCCTCCACTTT; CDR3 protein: CASSVAEGRASDSPLHF
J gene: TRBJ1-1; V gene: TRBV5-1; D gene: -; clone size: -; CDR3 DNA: TGCGCCAGCAGCGCGGGGGTACAGTTGGTGGGCACTGAAGCTTTCTTT; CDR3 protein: CASSAGVQLVGTEAFF
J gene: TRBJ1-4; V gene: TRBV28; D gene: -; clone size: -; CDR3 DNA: TGTGCCAGCAGTTCTGTAGTTAATGAAAAACTGTTTTTT; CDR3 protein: CASSSVVNEKLFF
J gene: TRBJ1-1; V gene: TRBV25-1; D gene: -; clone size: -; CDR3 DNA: TGTGCCAGCAGTGAAATGGGGCAGAACACTGAAGCTTTCTTT; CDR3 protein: CASSEMGQNTEAFF
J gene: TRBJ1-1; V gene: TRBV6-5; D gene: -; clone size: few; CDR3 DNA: TGTGCCAGCAGTAGGGGGTCCAGAAAAACTGAAGCTTTCTTT; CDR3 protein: CASSRGSRKTEAFF
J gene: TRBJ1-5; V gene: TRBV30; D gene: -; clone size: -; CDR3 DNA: TGTGCCTGGAGCCACGAGCAGGTCAATCAGCCCCAGCATTTT; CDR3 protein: CAWSHEQVNQPQHF
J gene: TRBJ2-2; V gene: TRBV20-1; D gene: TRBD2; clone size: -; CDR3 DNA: TGCAGTGCTAGTTGGACTAGCGGGAGGGCCGGAGGTCCCGGGGAGCTGTTTTTT; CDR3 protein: CSASWTSGRAGGPGELFF
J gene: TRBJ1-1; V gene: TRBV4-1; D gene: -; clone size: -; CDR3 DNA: TGCGCCAGCAGCCCACGAGAGGGTATGAACACTGAAGCTTTCTTT; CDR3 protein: CASSPREGMNTEAFF
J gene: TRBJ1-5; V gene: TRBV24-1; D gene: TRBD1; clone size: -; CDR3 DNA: TGTGCCACCAGTGACTCCCGCAGGGGGGACAATCAGCCCCAGCATTTT; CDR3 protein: CATSDSRRGDNQPQHF
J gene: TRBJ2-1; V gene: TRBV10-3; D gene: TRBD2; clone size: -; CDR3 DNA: TGTGCCATCAGTGATAGGGGAGGATCGACTAGCGGACGGAATGAGCAGTTCTTC; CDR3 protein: CAISDRGGSTSGRNEQFF
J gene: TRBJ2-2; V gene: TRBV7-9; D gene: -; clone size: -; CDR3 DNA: TGTGCCAGCAGCCCAACCCTAGCTGCCACCGGGGAGCTGTTTTTT; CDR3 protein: CASSPTLAATGELFF
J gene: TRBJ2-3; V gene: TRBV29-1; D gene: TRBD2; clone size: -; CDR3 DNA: TGCAGCGTTGAAGAGCTAGCGGGAGTGCCAGATACGCAGTATTTT; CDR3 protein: CSVEELAGVPDTQYF
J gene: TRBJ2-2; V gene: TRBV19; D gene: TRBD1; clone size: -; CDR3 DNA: TGTGCCAGTCGAAAGGACAGGGCCAACACCGGGGAGCTGTTTTTT; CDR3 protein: CASRKDRANTGELFF
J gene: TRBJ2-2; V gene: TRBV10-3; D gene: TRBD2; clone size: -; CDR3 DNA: TGTGCCATCAGTCGCAGCGGGAGCCTAGACACCGGGGAGCTGTTTTTT; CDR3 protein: CAISRSGSLDTGELFF
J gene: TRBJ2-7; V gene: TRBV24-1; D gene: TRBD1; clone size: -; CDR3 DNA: TGTGCCACCAGTGACCCAAGGCAGGGGGCGGACGAGCAGTACTTC; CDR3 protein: CATSDPRQGADEQYF
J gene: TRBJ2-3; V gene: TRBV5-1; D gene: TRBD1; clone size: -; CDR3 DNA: TGCGCCAGCAGCTTGAGGGACAGCCGCACAGATACGCAGTATTTT; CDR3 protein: CASSLRDSRTDTQYF
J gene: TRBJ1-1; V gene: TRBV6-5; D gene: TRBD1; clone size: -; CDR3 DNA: TGTGCCAGCAGCTGGGGACAGGTGAACACTGAAGCTTTCTTT; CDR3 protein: CASSWGQVNTEAFF
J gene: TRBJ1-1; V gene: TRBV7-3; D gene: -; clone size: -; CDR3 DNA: TGTGCCAGCAGCTTAACCCCAGGCACTGAAGCTTTCTTT; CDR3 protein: CASSLTPGTEAFF
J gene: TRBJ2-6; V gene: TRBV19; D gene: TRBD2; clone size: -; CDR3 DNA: TGTGCCAGTAGTAAAACCGGGACAGGACTAGCGGGAACTGGGGCCAACGTCCTGACTTTC; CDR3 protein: CASSKTGTGLAGTGANVLTF
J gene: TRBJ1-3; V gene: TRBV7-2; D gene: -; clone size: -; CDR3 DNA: TGTGCCAGCAGCCCTTTCGATCGAGGAGCCGCCATATATTTT; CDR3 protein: CASSPFDRGAAIYF
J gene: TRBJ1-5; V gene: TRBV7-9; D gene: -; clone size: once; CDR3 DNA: TGTGCCAGCAGCTTGAGCGGGGGGCTCGATCAGCCCCAGCATTTT; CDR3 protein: CASSLSGGLDQPQHF
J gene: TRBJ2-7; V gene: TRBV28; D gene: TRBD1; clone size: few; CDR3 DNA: TGTGCCAGCAGTTTCTCGACAGGGGACATCACCCAGATCTACGAGCAGTACTTC; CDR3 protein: CASSFSTGDITQIYEQYF
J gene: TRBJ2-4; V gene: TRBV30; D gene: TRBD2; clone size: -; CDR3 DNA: TGTGCCTGGAGGGGACGGTTGGAGGATGAGCGGGAGGGCCCCTTCGCCAAAAACATTCAGTACTTC; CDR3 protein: CAWRGRLEDEREGPFAKNIQYF